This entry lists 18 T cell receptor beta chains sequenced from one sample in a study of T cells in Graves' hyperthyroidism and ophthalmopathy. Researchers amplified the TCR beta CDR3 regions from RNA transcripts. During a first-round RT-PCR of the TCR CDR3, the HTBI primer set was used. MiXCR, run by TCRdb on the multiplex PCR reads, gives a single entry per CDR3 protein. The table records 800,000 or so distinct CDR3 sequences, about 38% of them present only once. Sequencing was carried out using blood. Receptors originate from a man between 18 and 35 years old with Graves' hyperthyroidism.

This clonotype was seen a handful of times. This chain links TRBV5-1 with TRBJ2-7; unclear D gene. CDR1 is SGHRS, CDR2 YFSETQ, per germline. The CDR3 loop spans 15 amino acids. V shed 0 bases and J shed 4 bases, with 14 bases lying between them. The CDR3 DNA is TGCGCCAGCAGCTTGGTTGGCCAGGATGGGTACGAGCAGTACTTC. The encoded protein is CASSLVGQDGYEQYF.

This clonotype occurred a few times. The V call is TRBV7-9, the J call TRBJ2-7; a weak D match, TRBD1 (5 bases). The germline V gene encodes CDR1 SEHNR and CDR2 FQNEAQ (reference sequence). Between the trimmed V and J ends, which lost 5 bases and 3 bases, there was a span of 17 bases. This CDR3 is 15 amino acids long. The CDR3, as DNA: TGTGCCAGCAGCCTTCTAGTGGGGCTGAGCTACGAGCAGTACTTC. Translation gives CASSLLVGLSYEQYF. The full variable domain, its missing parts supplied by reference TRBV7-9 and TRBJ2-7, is DTGVSQNPRHKITKRGQNVTFRCDPISEHNRLYWYRQTLGQGPEFLTYFQNEAQLEKSRLLSDRFSAERPKGSFSTLEIQRTEQGDSAMYLCASSLLVGLSYEQYFGPGTRLTVT.

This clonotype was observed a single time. The CDR3 sequence is CASSASVGLGEQYF. CDR3 coding DNA: TGTGCCAGCAGTGCTAGCGTTGGTTTGGGCGAGCAGTACTTC. J is TRBJ2-7 and V is TRBV25-1, with D maybe TRBD2 (6 bases). There are 14 residues in the CDR3. Trimming cost V 4 bases and J 6 bases, with 16 bases left between them. Germline values: CDR1 MGHDK, CDR2 SYGVNS.

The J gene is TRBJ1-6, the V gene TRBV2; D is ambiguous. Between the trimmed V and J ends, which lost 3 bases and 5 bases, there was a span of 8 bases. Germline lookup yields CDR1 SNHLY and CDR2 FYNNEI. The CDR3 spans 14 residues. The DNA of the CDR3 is TGTGCCAGCAGTGATTGGGCGGATAATTCACCCCTCCACTTT. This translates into CASSDWADNSPLHF.

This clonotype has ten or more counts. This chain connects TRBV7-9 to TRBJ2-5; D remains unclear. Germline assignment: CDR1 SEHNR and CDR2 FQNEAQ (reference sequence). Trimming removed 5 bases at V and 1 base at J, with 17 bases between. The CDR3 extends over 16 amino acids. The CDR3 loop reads CASSNTFGWPQETQYF. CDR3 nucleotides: TGTGCCAGCAGCAACACGTTCGGGTGGCCCCAAGAGACCCAGTACTTC.

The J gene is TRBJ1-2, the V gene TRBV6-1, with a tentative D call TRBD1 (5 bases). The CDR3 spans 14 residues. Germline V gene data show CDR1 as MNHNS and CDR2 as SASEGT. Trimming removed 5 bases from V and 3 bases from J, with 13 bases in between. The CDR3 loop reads CASSLFGADYGYTF. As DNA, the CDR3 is TGTGCCAGCAGTTTATTTGGGGCGGACTATGGCTACACCTTC.

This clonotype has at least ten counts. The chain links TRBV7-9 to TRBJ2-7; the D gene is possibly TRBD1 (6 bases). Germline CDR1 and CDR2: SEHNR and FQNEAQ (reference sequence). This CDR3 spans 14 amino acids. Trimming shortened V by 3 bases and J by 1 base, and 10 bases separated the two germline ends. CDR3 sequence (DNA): TGTGCCAGCAGCTTCGGACAGAAGTCCTACGAGCAGTACTTC. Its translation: CASSFGQKSYEQYF.

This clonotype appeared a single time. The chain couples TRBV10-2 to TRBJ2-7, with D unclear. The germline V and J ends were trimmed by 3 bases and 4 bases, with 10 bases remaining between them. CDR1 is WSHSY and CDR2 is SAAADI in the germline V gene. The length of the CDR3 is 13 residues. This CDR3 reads CASSDPLYYEQYF. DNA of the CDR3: TGCGCCAGCAGTGACCCCCTTTATTACGAGCAGTACTTC.

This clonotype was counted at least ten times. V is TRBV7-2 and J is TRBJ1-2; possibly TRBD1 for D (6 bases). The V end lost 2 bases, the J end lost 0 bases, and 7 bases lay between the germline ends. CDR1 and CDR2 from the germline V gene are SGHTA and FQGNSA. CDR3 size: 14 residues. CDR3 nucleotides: TGTGCCAGCAGCTTAAGACAGGCTAACTATGGCTACACCTTC. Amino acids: CASSLRQANYGYTF. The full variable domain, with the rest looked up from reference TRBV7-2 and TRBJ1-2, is GAGVSQSPSNKVTEKGKDVELRCDPISGHTALYWYRQSLGQGLEFLIYFQGNSAPDKSGLPSDRFSAERTGGSVSTLTIQRTQQEDSAVYLCASSLRQANYGYTFGSGTRLTVV.

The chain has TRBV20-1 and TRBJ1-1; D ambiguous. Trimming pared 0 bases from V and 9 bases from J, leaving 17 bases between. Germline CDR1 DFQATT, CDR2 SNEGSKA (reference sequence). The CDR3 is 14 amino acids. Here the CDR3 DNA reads TGCAGTGCTAGAGATCGGCTCAGGAGTACGAAAGCTTTCTTT. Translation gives CSARDRLRSTKAFF.

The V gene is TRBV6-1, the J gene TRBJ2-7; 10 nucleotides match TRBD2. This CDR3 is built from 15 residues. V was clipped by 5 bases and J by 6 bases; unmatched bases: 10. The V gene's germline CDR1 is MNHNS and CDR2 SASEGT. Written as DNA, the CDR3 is TGTGCCAGCAGTTTCTCTAGCGGGAGTACCCTCGAGCAGTACTTC. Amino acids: CASSFSSGSTLEQYF.

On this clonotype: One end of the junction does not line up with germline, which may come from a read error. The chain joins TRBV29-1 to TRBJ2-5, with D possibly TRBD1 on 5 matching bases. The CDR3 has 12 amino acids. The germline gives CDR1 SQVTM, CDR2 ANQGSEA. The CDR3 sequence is CSARQIQEAQYF. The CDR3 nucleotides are TGCAGCGCCAGACAGATACAAGAGGCCCAGTACTTC. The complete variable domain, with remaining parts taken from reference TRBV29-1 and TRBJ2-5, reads SAVISQKPSRDICQRGTSLTIQCQVDSQVTMMFWYRQQPGQSLTLIATANQGSEATYESGFVIDKFPISRPNLTFSTLTVSNMSPEDSSIYLCSARQIQEAQYFGPGTRLLVL.

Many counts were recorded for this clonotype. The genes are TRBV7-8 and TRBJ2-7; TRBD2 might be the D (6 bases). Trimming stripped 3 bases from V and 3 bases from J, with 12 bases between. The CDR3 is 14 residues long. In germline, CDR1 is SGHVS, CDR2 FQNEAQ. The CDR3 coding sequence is TGTGCCAGCAGCTTGATGGGAGGAAGCTACGAGCAGTACTTC. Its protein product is CASSLMGGSYEQYF.

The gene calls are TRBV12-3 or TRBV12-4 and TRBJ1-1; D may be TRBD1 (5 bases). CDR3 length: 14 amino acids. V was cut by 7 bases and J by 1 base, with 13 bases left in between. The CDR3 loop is CASTFGAENTEAFF. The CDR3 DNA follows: TGTGCCAGCACCTTTGGGGCCGAGAACACTGAAGCTTTCTTT.

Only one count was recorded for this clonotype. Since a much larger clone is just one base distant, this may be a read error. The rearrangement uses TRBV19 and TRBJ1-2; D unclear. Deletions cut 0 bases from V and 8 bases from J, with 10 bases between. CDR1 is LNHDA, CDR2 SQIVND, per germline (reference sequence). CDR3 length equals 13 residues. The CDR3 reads CASSIDDYSGYTF. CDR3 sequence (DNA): TGTGCCAGTAGTATAGACGACTACTCCGGCTACACCTTC. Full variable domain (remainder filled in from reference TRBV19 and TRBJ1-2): DGGITQSPKYLFRKEGQNVTLSCEQNLNHDAMYWYRQDPGQGLRLIYYSQIVNDFQKGDIAEGYSVSREKKESFPLTVTSAQKNPTAFYLCASSIDDYSGYTFGSGTRLTVV.

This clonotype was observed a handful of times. CDR3 nucleotides: TGTGCCAGCAGTCCGGGACTCCGTTCACCCCTCCACTTT. Translated, it gives CASSPGLRSPLHF. The chain has TRBV2 and TRBJ1-6, with a possible D match to TRBD1 (5 bases). The CDR3 length is 13 residues. The V end lost 5 bases, the J end lost 9 bases, and 11 bases lay between the germline ends. Per the germline V gene, CDR1 is SNHLY and CDR2 is FYNNEI.

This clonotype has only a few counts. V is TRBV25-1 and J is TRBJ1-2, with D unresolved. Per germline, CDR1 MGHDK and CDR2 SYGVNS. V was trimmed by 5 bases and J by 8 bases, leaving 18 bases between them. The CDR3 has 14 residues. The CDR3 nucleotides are TGTGCCAGCAGTTTCACCGGCCCTAAGTGGGGCTACACCTTC. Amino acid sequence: CASSFTGPKWGYTF.

The DNA of the CDR3 is TGTGCCAGCAGCTCCCGGGGAAACGAGCAGTACTTC. Its protein is CASSSRGNEQYF. The chain couples TRBV5-8 to TRBJ2-7; possible D gene TRBD2, 5 bases. With 3 bases removed from V and 5 bases from J, the gap between germline ends came to 9 bases. This CDR3 has 12 amino acids. From germline, CDR1 is SGHTS and CDR2 YDEGEE.